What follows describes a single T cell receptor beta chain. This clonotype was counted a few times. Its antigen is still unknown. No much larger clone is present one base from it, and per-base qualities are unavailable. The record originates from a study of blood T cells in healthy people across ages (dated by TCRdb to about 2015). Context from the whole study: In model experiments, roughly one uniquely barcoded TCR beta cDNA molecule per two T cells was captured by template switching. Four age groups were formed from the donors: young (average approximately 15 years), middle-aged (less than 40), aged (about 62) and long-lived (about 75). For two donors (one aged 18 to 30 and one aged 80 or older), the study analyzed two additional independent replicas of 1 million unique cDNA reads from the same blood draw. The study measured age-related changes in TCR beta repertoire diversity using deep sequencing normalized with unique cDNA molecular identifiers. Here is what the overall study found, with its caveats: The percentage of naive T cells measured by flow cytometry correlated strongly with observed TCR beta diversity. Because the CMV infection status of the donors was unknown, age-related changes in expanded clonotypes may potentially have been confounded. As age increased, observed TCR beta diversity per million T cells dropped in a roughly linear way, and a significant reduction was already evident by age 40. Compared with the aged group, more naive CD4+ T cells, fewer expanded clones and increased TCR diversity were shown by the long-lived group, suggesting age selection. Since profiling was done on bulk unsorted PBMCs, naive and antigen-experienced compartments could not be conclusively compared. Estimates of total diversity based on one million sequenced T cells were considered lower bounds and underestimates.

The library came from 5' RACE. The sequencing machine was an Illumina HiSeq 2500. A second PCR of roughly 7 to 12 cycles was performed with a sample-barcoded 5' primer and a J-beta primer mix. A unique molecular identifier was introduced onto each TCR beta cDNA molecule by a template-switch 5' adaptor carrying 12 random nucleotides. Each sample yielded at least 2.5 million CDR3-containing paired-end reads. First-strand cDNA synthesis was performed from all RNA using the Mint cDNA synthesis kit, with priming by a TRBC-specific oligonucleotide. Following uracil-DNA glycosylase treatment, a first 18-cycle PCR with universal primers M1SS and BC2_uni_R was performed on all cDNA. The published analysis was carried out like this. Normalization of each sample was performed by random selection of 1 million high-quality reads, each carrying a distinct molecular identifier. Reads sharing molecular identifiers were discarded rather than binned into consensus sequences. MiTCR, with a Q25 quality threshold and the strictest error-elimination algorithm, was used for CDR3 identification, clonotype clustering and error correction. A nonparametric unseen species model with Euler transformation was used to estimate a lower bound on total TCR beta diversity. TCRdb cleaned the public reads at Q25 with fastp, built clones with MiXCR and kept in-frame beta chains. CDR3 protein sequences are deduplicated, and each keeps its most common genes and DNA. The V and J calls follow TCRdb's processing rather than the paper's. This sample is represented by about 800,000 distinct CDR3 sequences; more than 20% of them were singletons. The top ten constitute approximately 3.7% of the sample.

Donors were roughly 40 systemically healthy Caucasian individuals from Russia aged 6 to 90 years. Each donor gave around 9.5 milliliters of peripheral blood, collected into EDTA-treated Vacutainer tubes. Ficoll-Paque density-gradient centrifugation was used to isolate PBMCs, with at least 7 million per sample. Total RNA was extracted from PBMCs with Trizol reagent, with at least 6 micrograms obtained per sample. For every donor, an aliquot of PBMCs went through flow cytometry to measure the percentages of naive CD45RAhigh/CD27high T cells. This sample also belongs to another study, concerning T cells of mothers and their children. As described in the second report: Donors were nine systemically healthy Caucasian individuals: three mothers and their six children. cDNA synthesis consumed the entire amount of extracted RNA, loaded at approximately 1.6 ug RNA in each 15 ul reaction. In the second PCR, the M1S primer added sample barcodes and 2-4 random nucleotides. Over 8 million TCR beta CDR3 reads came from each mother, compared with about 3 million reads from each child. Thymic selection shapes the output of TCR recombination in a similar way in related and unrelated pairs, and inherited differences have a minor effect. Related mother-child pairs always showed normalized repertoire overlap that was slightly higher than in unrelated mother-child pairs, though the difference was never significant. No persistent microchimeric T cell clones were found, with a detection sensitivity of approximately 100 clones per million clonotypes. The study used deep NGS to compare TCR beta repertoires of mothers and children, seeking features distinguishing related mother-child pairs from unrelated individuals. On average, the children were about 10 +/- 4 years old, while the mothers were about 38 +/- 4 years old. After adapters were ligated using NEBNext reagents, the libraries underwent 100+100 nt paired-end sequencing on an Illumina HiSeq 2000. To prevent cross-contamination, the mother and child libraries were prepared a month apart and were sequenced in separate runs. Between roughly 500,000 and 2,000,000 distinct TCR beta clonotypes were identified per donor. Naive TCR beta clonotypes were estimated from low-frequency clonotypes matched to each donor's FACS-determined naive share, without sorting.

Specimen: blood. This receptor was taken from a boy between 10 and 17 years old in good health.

The nucleotides read TGTGCCAGCAGTTACTCTGTAGTCGAACAGGGGCTACCCCCCGAGCAGTACTTC. It specifies CASSYSVVEQGLPPEQYF. The chain is assembled from TRBV6-5 and TRBJ2-7, with 7 junctional bases fitting TRBD1. V lost 0 bases and J lost 6 bases, and the count of bases not matched to a germline gene is 17. Counted from cysteine to phenylalanine, this CDR3 has 18 amino acids. Only CDR3 DNA is held: 54 bases, read in frame from base 1. The germline V gene specifies MNHEY as CDR1 and SVGAGI as CDR2.